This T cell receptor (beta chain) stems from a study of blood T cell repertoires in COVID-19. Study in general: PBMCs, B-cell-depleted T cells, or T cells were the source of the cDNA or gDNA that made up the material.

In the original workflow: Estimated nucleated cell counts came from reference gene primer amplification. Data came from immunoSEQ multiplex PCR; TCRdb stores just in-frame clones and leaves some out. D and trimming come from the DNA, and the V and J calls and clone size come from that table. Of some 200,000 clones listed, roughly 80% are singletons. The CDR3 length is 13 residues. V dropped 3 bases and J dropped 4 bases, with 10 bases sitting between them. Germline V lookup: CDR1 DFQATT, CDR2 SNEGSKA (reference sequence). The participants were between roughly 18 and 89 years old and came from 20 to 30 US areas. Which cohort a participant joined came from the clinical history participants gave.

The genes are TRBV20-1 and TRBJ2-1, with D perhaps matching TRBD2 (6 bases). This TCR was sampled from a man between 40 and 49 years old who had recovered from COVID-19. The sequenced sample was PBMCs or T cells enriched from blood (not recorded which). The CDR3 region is CSASVGLYNEQFF. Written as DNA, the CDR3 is TGCAGTGCTAGTGTCGGACTATACAATGAGCAGTTCTTC.